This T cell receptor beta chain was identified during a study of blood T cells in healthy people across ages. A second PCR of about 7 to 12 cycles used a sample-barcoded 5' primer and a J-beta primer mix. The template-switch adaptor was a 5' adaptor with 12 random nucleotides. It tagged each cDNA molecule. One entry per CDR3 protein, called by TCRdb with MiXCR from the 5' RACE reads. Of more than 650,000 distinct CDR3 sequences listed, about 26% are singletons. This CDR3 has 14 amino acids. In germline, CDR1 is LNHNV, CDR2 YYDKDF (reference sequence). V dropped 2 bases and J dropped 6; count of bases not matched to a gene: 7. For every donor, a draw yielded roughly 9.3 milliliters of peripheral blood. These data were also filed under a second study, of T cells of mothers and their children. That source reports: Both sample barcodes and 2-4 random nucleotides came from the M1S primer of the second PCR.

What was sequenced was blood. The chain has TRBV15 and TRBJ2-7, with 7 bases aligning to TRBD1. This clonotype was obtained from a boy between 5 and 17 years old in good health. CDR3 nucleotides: TGTGCCACCAGCAGAAACAGGGGTAGCAGCGAGCAGTACTTC. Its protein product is CATSRNRGSSEQYF. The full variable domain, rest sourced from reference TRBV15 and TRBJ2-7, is DAMVIQNPRYQVTQFGKPVTLSCSQTLNHNVMYWYQQKSSQAPKLLFHYYDKDFNNEADTPDNFQSRRPNTSFCFLDIRSPGLGDTAMYLCATSRNRGSSEQYFGPGTRLTVT.